This T cell receptor beta chain appears in the sequencing data of a study of cytomegalovirus exposure and HLA in healthy donors. Notes on this clone: Antigen specificity is unknown.

PCR was performed using 60 Vbeta and 13 Jbeta primers. Clones were read by immunoSEQ multiplex PCR, and TCRdb kept only the in-frame ones, dropping some. This table holds roughly 120,000 clones, approximately 80% found once. The CDR3 is 15 residues long. Germline CDR1 LNHNV, CDR2 YYDKDF (reference sequence). V trimming: 2 bases; J trimming: 1 base; junction bases outside the gene matches: 2. Points from the study as a whole: Previous analysis showed most TCR beta V segments were productive about 87% or about 30% of the time. Later work found that TCR association rates differed between HLA loci; DRB1 had the most and HLA-C the fewest. Listed as cytomegalovirus-associated were 164 TCR beta chains. Using a false discovery rate of 0.05, a later analysis showed that approximately 17,000 TCR beta sequences were associated with HLA alleles.

This TCR was sampled from a man over 45 in good health and CMV-seronegative. Material: PBMCs. This chain connects TRBV15 to TRBJ1-1; 9 bases fit TRBD1. This chain's CDR3 is CATSRYRGQNTEAFF. Here the CDR3 DNA reads TGTGCCACCAGCAGATACAGGGGGCAGAACACTGAAGCTTTCTTT. Full variable domain (remainder filled in from reference TRBV15 and TRBJ1-1): DAMVIQNPRYQVTQFGKPVTLSCSQTLNHNVMYWYQQKSSQAPKLLFHYYDKDFNNEADTPDNFQSRRPNTSFCFLDIRSPGLGDTAMYLCATSRYRGQNTEAFFGQGTRLTVV.